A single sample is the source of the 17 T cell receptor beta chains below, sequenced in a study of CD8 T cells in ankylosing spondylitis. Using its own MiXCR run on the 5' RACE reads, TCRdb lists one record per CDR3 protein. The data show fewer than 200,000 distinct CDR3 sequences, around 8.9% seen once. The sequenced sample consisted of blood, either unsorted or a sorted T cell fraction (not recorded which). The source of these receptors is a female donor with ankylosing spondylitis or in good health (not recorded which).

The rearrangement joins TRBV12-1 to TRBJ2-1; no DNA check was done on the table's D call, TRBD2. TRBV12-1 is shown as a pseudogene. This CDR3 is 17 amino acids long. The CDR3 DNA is TGTGCCAGCAGCACTGGACTAGCGGGAGTGTCCTACAATGAGCAGTTCTTC. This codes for CASSTGLAGVSYNEQFF.

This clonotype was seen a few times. Here the CDR3 reads CATSDPTGGEQFF. CDR3 DNA: TGTGCCACCAGTGATCCGACAGGGGGTGAGCAGTTCTTC. The chain has TRBV24-1 and TRBJ2-1; 9 nucleotides line up with TRBD1. Trimming at V came to 3 bases and at J to 9 bases, leaving 2 bases not matched to a gene. Germline values: CDR1 KGHDR, CDR2 SFDVKD. This CDR3 is 13 amino acids long.

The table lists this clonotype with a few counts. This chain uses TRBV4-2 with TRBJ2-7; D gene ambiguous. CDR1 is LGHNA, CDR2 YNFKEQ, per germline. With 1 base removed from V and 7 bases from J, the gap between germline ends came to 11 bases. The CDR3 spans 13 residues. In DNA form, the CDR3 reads TGTGCCAGCAGCCAAGGGTCTAACGTAGAGCAGTACTTC. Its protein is CASSQGSNVEQYF.

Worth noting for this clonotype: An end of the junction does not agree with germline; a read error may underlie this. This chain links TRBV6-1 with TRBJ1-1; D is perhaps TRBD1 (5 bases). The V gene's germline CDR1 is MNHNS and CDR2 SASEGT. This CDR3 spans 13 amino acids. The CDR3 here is CAASGQLNSEAFF. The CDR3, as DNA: TGTGCCGCCTCCGGACAATTGAACTCTGAAGCTTTCTTT.

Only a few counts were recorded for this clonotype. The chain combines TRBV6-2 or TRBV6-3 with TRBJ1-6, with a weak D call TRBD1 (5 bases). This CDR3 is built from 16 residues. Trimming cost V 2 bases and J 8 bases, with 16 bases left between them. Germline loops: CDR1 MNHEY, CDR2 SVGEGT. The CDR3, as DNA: TGTGCCAGCAGTTACCCCCGGACACAGGTTGATTCACCCCTCCACTTT. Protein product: CASSYPRTQVDSPLHF.

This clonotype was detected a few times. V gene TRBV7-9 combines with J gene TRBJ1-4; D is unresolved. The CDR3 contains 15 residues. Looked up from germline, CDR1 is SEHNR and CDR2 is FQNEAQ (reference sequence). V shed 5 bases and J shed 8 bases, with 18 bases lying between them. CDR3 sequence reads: CASSEPGPQNEKLFF. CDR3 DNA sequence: TGTGCCAGCAGCGAGCCCGGGCCACAAAACGAAAAACTGTTTTTT.

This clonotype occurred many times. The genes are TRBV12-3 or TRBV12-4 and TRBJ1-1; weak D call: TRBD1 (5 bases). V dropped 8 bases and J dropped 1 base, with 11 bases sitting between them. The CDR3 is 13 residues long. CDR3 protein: CASALGGNTEAFF. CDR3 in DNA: TGTGCCAGCGCCTTGGGGGGGAACACTGAAGCTTTCTTT.

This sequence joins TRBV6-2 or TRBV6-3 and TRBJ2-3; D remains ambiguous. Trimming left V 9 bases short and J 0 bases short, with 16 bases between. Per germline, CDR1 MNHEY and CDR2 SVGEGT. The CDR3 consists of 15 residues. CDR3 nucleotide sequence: TGTGCCAGTCAGAAAGGGTCACCAAGCACAGATACGCAGTATTTT. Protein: CASQKGSPSTDTQYF.

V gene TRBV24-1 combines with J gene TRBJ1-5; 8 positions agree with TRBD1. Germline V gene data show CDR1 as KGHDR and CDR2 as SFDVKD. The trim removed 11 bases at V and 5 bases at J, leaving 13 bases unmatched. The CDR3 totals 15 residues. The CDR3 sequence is CAIPKRQGWHQPQHF. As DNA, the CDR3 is TGTGCCATCCCGAAGCGACAGGGGTGGCATCAGCCCCAGCATTTT.

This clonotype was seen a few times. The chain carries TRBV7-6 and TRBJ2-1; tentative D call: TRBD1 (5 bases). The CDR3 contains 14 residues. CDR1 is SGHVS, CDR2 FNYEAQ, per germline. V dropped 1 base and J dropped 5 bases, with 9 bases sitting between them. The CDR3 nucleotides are TGTGCCAGCAGCTTAGTGGGCAGGGACAATGAGCAGTTCTTC. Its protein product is CASSLVGRDNEQFF.

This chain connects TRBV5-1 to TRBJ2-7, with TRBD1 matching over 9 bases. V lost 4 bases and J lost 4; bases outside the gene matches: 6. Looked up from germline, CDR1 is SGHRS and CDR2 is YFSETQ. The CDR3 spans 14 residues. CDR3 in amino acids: CASSPGTGMYEQYF. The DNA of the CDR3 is TGCGCCAGCAGCCCCGGGACAGGGATGTACGAGCAGTACTTC.

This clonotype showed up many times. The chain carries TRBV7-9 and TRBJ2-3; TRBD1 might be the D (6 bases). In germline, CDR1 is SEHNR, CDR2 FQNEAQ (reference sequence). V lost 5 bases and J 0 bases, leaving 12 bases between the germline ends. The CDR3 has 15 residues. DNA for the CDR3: TGTGCCAGCAGCCAACAGGGATCTAGCACAGATACGCAGTATTTT. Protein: CASSQQGSSTDTQYF. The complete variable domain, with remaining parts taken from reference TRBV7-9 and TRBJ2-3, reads DTGVSQNPRHKITKRGQNVTFRCDPISEHNRLYWYRQTLGQGPEFLTYFQNEAQLEKSRLLSDRFSAERPKGSFSTLEIQRTEQGDSAMYLCASSQQGSSTDTQYFGPGTRLTVL.

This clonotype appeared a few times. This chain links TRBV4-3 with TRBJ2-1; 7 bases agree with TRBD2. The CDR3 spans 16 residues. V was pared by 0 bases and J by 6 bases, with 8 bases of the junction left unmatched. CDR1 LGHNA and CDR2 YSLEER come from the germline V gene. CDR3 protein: CASSQDQRGVTNEQFF. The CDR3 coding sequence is TGCGCCAGCAGCCAAGATCAGCGGGGAGTGACCAATGAGCAGTTCTTC.

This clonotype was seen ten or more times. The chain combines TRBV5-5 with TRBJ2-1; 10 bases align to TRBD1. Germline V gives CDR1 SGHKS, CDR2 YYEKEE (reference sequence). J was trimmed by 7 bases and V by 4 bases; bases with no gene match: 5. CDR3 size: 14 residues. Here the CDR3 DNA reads TGTGCCAGCAGCAAAGGGACAGGGGTGAATGAGCAGTTCTTC. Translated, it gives CASSKGTGVNEQFF.

CDR3 loop: CASSLRDRVPNEQFF. CDR3 DNA: TGTGCCAGCAGCTTGCGGGACAGGGTGCCCAATGAGCAGTTCTTC. The rearrangement joins TRBV5-4 to TRBJ2-1, with TRBD1 matching 9 bases. Germline V gene data show CDR1 as SGHNT and CDR2 as YYREEE (reference sequence). The CDR3 is 15 amino acids. Trimming cost V 1 base and J 6 bases; bases outside gene matches: 5.

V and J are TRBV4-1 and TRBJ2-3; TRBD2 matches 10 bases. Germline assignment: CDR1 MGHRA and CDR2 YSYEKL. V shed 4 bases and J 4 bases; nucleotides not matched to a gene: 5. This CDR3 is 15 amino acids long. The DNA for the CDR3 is TGCGCCAGCAGCCCTAGCGGGAGCGGAGCAGATACGCAGTATTTT. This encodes CASSPSGSGADTQYF.

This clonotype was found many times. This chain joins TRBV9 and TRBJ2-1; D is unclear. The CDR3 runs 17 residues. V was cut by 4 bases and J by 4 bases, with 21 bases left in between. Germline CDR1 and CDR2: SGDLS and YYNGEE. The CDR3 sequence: CASSPPMVRLKYNEQFF. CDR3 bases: TGTGCCAGCAGCCCCCCTATGGTACGGCTTAAATACAATGAGCAGTTCTTC.